This record looks at one TCR beta chain sequence and its context. Antigen unknown. With the Oncomine TCR Beta short-read assay, DNA from cultured CD4+ T cells was sequenced. TCRdb called the PCR reads again in MiXCR, with one record for every CDR3 protein. The sample lists about 21,000 distinct CDR3 sequences, around 50% occurring once. Treatment here: roughly ten-day PBMC culture with coronavirus spike peptide pools or control peptides (ViraFEST assay). The sample originates from a study of vaccination and CD4 T cells after COVID-19. The wider study: The convalescent group had six males, four females, seven Caucasians, two Asians, one multiracial. Study-wide results and caveats: In convalescent patients, a median about 90% of post-vaccine SARS-CoV-2-reactive clones appeared only after vaccination.

CDR1 and CDR2 (germline): MGHRA, YSYEKL. The V and J ends lost 4 bases and 3 bases, in that order; junction bases with no gene match: 7. The length of the CDR3 is 16 residues. The clonotype was recovered from a human donor who had recovered from COVID-19. What was sequenced was CD4+ T cells from blood, cultured in vitro. V usage is TRBV4-1 and J usage is TRBJ1-2; 11 bases map to TRBD1. The CDR3 nucleotides read TGCGCCAGCAGCCGACACATGGACAGGGGGCACTATGGCTACACCTTC. Translation: CASSRHMDRGHYGYTF.